The 26 T cell receptor beta chains presented below share a single source sample, sequenced in a study of blood T cell repertoires in COVID-19 (dated by TCRdb to the early 2020s). The method was the immunoSEQ multiplex PCR assay. Sourced from immuneACCESS, this table was stored by TCRdb with only in-frame sequences that have V and J called. A share of the clones is absent; for the studies checked, an unresolved V gene accounts for under half, and the remainder has no known explanation. A total of 100,000 to 120,000 clones appear in this sample, 80% to 90% of them only once. The ten largest clones take up 3% to 3.5% of the sample. The sequenced sample was peripheral blood. These receptors all stem from a man aged 40-49 years with acute or convalescent COVID-19.

The genes are TRBV4-3 and TRBJ1-2; TRBD1 aligns across 7 bases. Unmatched junction bases numbered 5, after V lost 5 bases and J lost 2 bases. Germline V lookup: CDR1 LGHNA, CDR2 YSLEER. The CDR3 has 14 residues. CDR3: CASSFQTGNYGYTF. For the CDR3, the DNA is TGCGCCAGCAGCTTTCAGACAGGGAACTATGGCTACACCTTC.

The CDR3 DNA sequence: TGTGCCAGCAGCAAACCTGGGGACAGGGTTAGCTACGAGCAGTACTTC. Translated, it gives CASSKPGDRVSYEQYF. The chain joins TRBV21-1 to TRBJ2-7; the tabulated D call, TRBD1, remains unverified against the DNA. TRBV21-1 is an annotated pseudogene. This CDR3 comprises 16 residues.

The rearrangement uses TRBV6-5 and TRBJ1-2; 11 bases fit TRBD1. Germline V gene sequence: CDR1 MNHEY, CDR2 SVGAGI. V was clipped by 2 bases and J by 1 base; unmatched bases: 0. The CDR3 totals 15 residues. CDR3 nucleotides: TGTGCCAGCAGTTACGGGACAGGGGGTAACTATGGCTACACCTTC. Residues: CASSYGTGGNYGYTF.

The CDR3 bases are TGCAGCGGGGGGGGGCCGGCGGGGGCCAACGTCCTGACTTTC. This codes for CSGGGPAGANVLTF. The chain joins TRBV29-1 to TRBJ2-6, with a possible D match to TRBD2 (7 bases). The V end lost 7 bases, the J end lost 4 bases, and 14 bases lay between the germline ends. The germline gives CDR1 SQVTM, CDR2 ANQGSEA. This CDR3 contains 14 residues.

The chain links TRBV5-1 to TRBJ1-2; D not resolved. The V and J ends lost 0 bases and 3 bases respectively, with 9 bases between them. This CDR3 has 14 amino acids. Germline values: CDR1 SGHRS, CDR2 YFSETQ. The CDR3 loop is CASSLAGSDYGYTF. CDR3 bases: TGCGCCAGCAGCTTGGCCGGGTCGGACTATGGCTACACCTTC.

The chain uses TRBV24-1 and TRBJ1-2; 7 positions agree with TRBD1. Germline CDR1 and CDR2: KGHDR and SFDVKD. This CDR3 has 16 residues. The V and J ends lost 3 bases and 2 bases, in that order; junction bases with no gene match: 8. CDR3 sequence (DNA): TGTGCCACCAGTGATCCTGCCACAGGGGAGAACTATGGCTACACCTTC. Translation: CATSDPATGENYGYTF.

This clone occurred once. The chain carries TRBV5-6 and TRBJ1-1; D gene ambiguous. Germline CDR1 and CDR2: SGHDT and YYEEEE. V lost 6 bases, J lost 2 bases, and 11 bases lay in between. This CDR3 spans 13 amino acids. This CDR3 reads CASTLPGNTEAFF. Written as DNA, the CDR3 is TGTGCCAGCACCTTACCGGGAAACACTGAAGCTTTCTTT. The variable domain in full, with the rest retrieved from reference TRBV5-6 and TRBJ1-1, is DAGVTQSPTHLIKTRGQQVTLRCSPKSGHDTVSWYQQALGQGPQFIFQYYEEEERQRGNFPDRFSGHQFPNYSSELNVNALLLGDSALYLCASTLPGNTEAFFGQGTRLTVV.

V is TRBV19 and J is TRBJ2-3, with no clear D. Germline V gene data show CDR1 as LNHDA and CDR2 as SQIVND (reference sequence). This CDR3 is 13 amino acids long. Trimming took 2 bases from V and 1 from J, leaving 4 bases between them. The CDR3 sequence is CASSITGTDTQYF. CDR3 nucleotide sequence: TGTGCCAGTAGTATAACGGGCACAGATACGCAGTATTTT.

This clone has a single count. CDR3 region: CASSRFGQGNTGELFF. The DNA for the CDR3 is TGTGCCAGCAGTCGATTCGGACAGGGCAACACCGGGGAGCTGTTTTTT. The V and J genes are TRBV14 and TRBJ2-2; 8 bases are shared with TRBD1. The CDR3 runs to 16 residues. Germline V CDR1 and CDR2: SGHDN, FVKESK. V lost 6 bases to trimming and J lost 2 bases; unmatched junction nucleotides: 8.

The chain joins TRBV4-1 to TRBJ2-4; 12 bases agree with TRBD2. V trimming: 1 base; J trimming: 6 bases; junction bases outside the gene matches: 4. The CDR3 length is 16 residues. Germline CDR1 and CDR2: MGHRA and YSYEKL. The CDR3 is CASSQVLAGGRNIQYF. Here the CDR3 DNA reads TGCGCCAGCAGCCAAGTACTAGCGGGGGGCAGAAACATTCAGTACTTC.

The chain recombines TRBV2 with TRBJ2-2; D possibly corresponds to TRBD1 (6 bases). Germline V gene lookup returns CDR1 SNHLY and CDR2 FYNNEI. V lost 6 bases to trimming and J lost 6 bases, with 14 bases between them. This CDR3 spans 14 amino acids. The CDR3 nucleotides read TGTGCCAGCAGCAGGACAGAGGGGGCCGGGGAGCTGTTTTTT. Residues: CASSRTEGAGELFF.

The V call is TRBV7-2, the J call TRBJ2-2; 8 nucleotides line up with TRBD2. The CDR3 totals 15 residues. Per the germline V gene, CDR1 is SGHTA and CDR2 is FQGNSA. J was trimmed by 5 bases and V by 5 bases; bases with no gene match: 7. This chain's CDR3 is CASSPGGAETGELFF. The DNA for the CDR3 is TGTGCCAGCAGCCCGGGGGGGGCCGAAACCGGGGAGCTGTTTTTT.

CDR3 region: CASHPTGAGGYEQYF. Written as DNA, the CDR3 is TGTGCCAGCCACCCAACGGGAGCGGGGGGCTACGAGCAGTACTTC. This chain joins TRBV27 and TRBJ2-7, with TRBD2 matching over 9 bases. Germline V gives CDR1 MNHEY, CDR2 SMNVEV (reference sequence). Trimming took 8 bases from V and 3 from J; bases not matched to a gene: 11. The CDR3 has 15 amino acids.

The rearrangement uses TRBV2 and TRBJ1-4; possibly TRBD1 for D (6 bases). V dropped 6 bases and J dropped 4 bases, with 12 bases sitting between them. CDR1 SNHLY and CDR2 FYNNEI come from the germline V gene. This CDR3 is built from 14 residues. The CDR3 sequence: CASRAGAFNEKLFF. The CDR3 nucleotides read TGTGCCAGCAGGGCAGGGGCCTTTAATGAAAAACTGTTTTTT.

The chain joins TRBV6-2 or TRBV6-3 to TRBJ1-5; D ambiguous. Germline lookup yields CDR1 MNHEY and CDR2 SVGEGT. Deletions cut 3 bases from V and 2 bases from J, with 8 bases between. CDR3 length: 14 amino acids. CDR3 nucleotide sequence: TGTGCCAGCAGTTATTCTGCGGGCAATCAGCCCCAGCATTTT. Residues: CASSYSAGNQPQHF.

J is TRBJ2-3 and V is TRBV5-6; 12 nucleotides line up with TRBD2. Trimming cost V 3 bases and J 5 bases; bases outside gene matches: 4. The CDR3 spans 15 residues. Looked up from germline, CDR1 is SGHDT and CDR2 is YYEEEE. CDR3 in DNA: TGTGCCAGCAGCTCTAGCGGGGGGGCAGGAGATACGCAGTATTTT. Residues: CASSSSGGAGDTQYF.

The chain couples TRBV30 to TRBJ2-2; 7 nucleotides line up with TRBD1. The CDR3 loop spans 14 amino acids. Germline trimming cut 6 bases from V and 0 bases from J; bases unmatched to any gene: 4. Germline lookup yields CDR1 GTSNPN and CDR2 SVGIG (reference sequence). CDR3 nucleotide sequence: TGTGCCTGCGGGACAGCCGCGAACACCGGGGAGCTGTTTTTT. It is translated as CACGTAANTGELFF.

This clone was counted a few times. The sample carries other DNA sequences with the same CDR3. The chain links TRBV29-1 to TRBJ1-5, with TRBD1 matching 8 bases. CDR3 size: 13 residues. The ends lost 4 bases at V and 3 bases at J; junction bases unmatched: 2. Germline V lookup: CDR1 SQVTM, CDR2 ANQGSEA. DNA of the CDR3: TGCAGCGTTGGGACAGGGTCCAATCAGCCCCAGCATTTT. Translation: CSVGTGSNQPQHF.

V and J are TRBV2 and TRBJ1-5; 7 nucleotides line up with TRBD1. The germline gives CDR1 SNHLY, CDR2 FYNNEI. V was pared by 5 bases and J by 7 bases, with 5 bases of the junction left unmatched. The CDR3 contains 13 residues. This CDR3 reads CASSRDRDQPQHF. The CDR3 DNA sequence: TGTGCCAGCAGTCGTGACAGGGACCAGCCCCAGCATTTT.

There are a few counts of this clone. This chain joins TRBV3-1 (or the pseudogene TRBV3-2) and TRBJ2-1; 16 bases fit TRBD2. V shed 3 bases, J shed 9 bases, and the junction held 14 bases outside the gene matches. CDR3 size: 19 residues. Germline V gene data show CDR1 as LGHDT and CDR2 as YNNKEL (reference sequence). CDR3 in DNA: TGTGCCAGCAGCCATCCGGGACTAGCGGGGGGGCTCGTGCAGGGTGAGCAGTTCTTC. It specifies CASSHPGLAGGLVQGEQFF.

This clone was seen a handful of times. This chain joins TRBV5-1 and TRBJ2-2, with D possibly matching TRBD1 (5 bases). The CDR3 spans 16 residues. The germline gives CDR1 SGHRS, CDR2 YFSETQ. V lost 4 bases, J lost 3 bases, and 16 bases lay in between. The CDR3 sequence: CASSPRADTDTGELFF. CDR3 DNA: TGCGCCAGCAGCCCAAGGGCGGACACGGACACCGGGGAGCTGTTTTTT.

V is TRBV9 and J is TRBJ2-1; possibly TRBD1 for D (6 bases). The ends were cut back, 3 bases at V and 6 bases at J, with 16 bases in the middle. CDR1 SGDLS and CDR2 YYNGEE come from the germline V gene. The CDR3 sequence is 15 residues long. The CDR3 here is CASSGGLRASNEQFF. The CDR3, as DNA: TGTGCCAGCAGCGGGGGGCTAAGAGCGTCCAATGAGCAGTTCTTC.

This sequence joins TRBV5-1 and TRBJ1-3; the D gene is possibly TRBD1 (5 bases). CDR1 SGHRS and CDR2 YFSETQ come from the germline V gene. CDR3 length: 16 residues. The V gene lost 0 bases and the J gene lost 0 bases, with 10 bases spanning the gap. This CDR3 is CASSLEPGISGNTIYF. In nucleotides, the CDR3 is TGCGCCAGCAGCTTGGAGCCAGGGATCTCTGGAAACACCATATATTTT.

The chain links TRBV4-3 to TRBJ1-2; 7 bases fit TRBD1. Germline V lookup: CDR1 LGHNA, CDR2 YSLEER. With V trimmed by 4 bases and J by 5 bases, 7 bases remained unmatched. There are 14 residues in the CDR3. CDR3 nucleotide sequence: TGCGCCAGCAGCCCGACAGGGCCGGGGTATGGCTACACCTTC. Translating it yields CASSPTGPGYGYTF.

This chain links TRBV7-9 with TRBJ2-1, with 9 bases aligning to TRBD1. V gave up 2 bases and J gave up 11 bases; unmatched junction bases: 10. The CDR3 is 15 residues long. Germline V lookup: CDR1 SEHNR, CDR2 FQNEAQ (reference sequence). The CDR3 is CASSLNIGQGTKQFF. CDR3 DNA: TGTGCCAGCAGCTTAAATATCGGACAGGGGACTAAGCAGTTCTTC.

The chain uses TRBV18 and TRBJ2-5; tentative D call: TRBD1 (5 bases). The germline V gene has CDR1 KGHSH and CDR2 LQKENI. The CDR3 has 14 residues. V lost 3 bases and J 1 base, leaving 9 bases between the germline ends. This chain's CDR3 is CASSPSRGQETQYF. The CDR3 DNA sequence: TGTGCCAGCTCACCCAGTAGGGGCCAAGAGACCCAGTACTTC.